These 29 T cell receptor beta chains were all obtained from the same sample, sequenced in a study of CD8+ T cells in alopecia areata. Extracted from the samples, RNA was reverse transcribed into cDNA to serve as the sequencing template. Sequencing used immunoSEQ multiplex PCR; TCRdb keeps in-frame clones, though not all of them. This table holds around 190,000 clones, 64% found once. The treatment denotes: oral pan-JAK inhibitor, 5-10 mg twice daily. Here the sequenced sample was CD4+ T cells sorted from blood, taken at week 4, from a patient treated with tofacitinib. The receptors here all came from a human donor with alopecia areata.

This clone appeared a few times. The chain combines TRBV7-3 with TRBJ2-2, with D unresolved. Between the trimmed V and J ends, which lost 1 base and 4 bases, there was a span of 4 bases. CDR1 is SGHTA, CDR2 FQGTGA, per germline. The CDR3 runs to 13 residues. The CDR3 nucleotides read TGTGCCAGCAGCTTAATTGGCACCGGGGAGCTGTTTTTT. It specifies CASSLIGTGELFF.

This clone occurred once. The genes are TRBV4-2 and TRBJ2-3; weak D call: TRBD1 (5 bases). Germline V lookup: CDR1 LGHNA, CDR2 YNFKEQ. This CDR3 contains 18 residues. V shed 0 bases and J shed 0 bases, with 16 bases lying between them. Written as DNA, the CDR3 is TGTGCCAGCAGCCAAGATCCGAGGTCAGGGTCTAGCACAGATACGCAGTATTTT. Translating gives CASSQDPRSGSSTDTQYF.

This clone appeared a single time. The chain has TRBV6-5 and TRBJ1-1; tentatively, D is TRBD1 (6 bases). This CDR3 is built from 14 residues. V was pared by 5 bases and J by 0 bases, with 10 bases between. Germline lookup yields CDR1 MNHEY and CDR2 SVGAGI. CDR3 DNA sequence: TGTGCCAGCAGTCCGGACAGCTTGAACACTGAAGCTTTCTTT. It encodes CASSPDSLNTEAFF.

This clone was counted ten times or more. The V gene is TRBV28, the J gene TRBJ2-2; 7 bases are shared with TRBD2. Germline loops: CDR1 MDHEN, CDR2 SYDVKM. CDR3 size: 14 residues. The V gene end was trimmed by 6 bases and the J gene end by 5 bases; junction bases not matched to a gene: 6. Here the CDR3 reads CASRTSQTTGELFF. For the CDR3, the DNA is TGTGCCAGCAGGACTAGCCAAACGACCGGGGAGCTGTTTTTT.

The V gene is TRBV29-1, the J gene TRBJ1-2, with D perhaps TRBD1 (5 bases). The CDR3 has 12 residues. V shed 6 bases and J shed 3 bases, with 11 bases lying between them. CDR1 is SQVTM and CDR2 is ANQGSEA in the germline V gene. In DNA, the CDR3 is TGCAGCGTAAAGGGAGGGGACTATGGCTACACCTTC. This gives the protein CSVKGGDYGYTF.

The count of this clone is one. This rearrangement joins TRBV29-1 to TRBJ2-1, with D tentatively TRBD2 (5 bases). CDR1 is SQVTM and CDR2 is ANQGSEA in the germline V gene. This CDR3 is built from 13 residues. V was clipped by 5 bases and J by 1 base, with 9 bases between them. The CDR3 reads CSVHTGSYNEQFF. Written as DNA, the CDR3 is TGCAGCGTTCACACGGGGTCCTACAATGAGCAGTTCTTC.

The chain recombines TRBV5-4 with TRBJ2-3; 8 bases fit TRBD1. With V trimmed by 0 bases and J by 2 bases, 8 bases remained unmatched. The CDR3 is 17 residues long. The germline CDR1 and CDR2 sequences are SGHNT and YYREEE (reference sequence). The CDR3 region has the DNA TGTGCCAGCAGCTTGGATCGACAGGGGTCGATCACAGATACGCAGTATTTT. This encodes CASSLDRQGSITDTQYF.

The chain uses TRBV6-5 and TRBJ1-6; tentative D call: TRBD1 (5 bases). Germline values: CDR1 MNHEY, CDR2 SVGAGI. Trimming cost V 5 bases and J 7 bases, with 9 bases left between them. This CDR3 region has 13 residues. For the CDR3, the DNA is TGTGCCAGCAGTGGAAAGGGGAATTCACCCCTCCACTTT. This sequence encodes CASSGKGNSPLHF.

The chain uses TRBV15 and TRBJ1-3; unclear D gene. There are 16 residues in the CDR3. Germline CDR1 and CDR2: LNHNV and YYDKDF (reference sequence). V lost 0 bases, J lost 0 bases, and 9 bases lay in between. DNA of the CDR3: TGTGCCACCAGCAGAGATCAGGTCGGCTCTGGAAACACCATATATTTT. The encoded protein is CATSRDQVGSGNTIYF.

V and J are TRBV29-1 and TRBJ1-2; D call uncertain. This CDR3 comprises 8 residues. The germline gives CDR1 SQVTM, CDR2 ANQGSEA. The CDR3 region is CRTSGYTF. The DNA of the CDR3 is TGCAGGACGAGTGGCTACACCTTC.

The chain is built from TRBV29-1 and TRBJ2-7; 12 bases match TRBD2. CDR1 is SQVTM, CDR2 ANQGSEA, per germline. Trimming at V came to 5 bases and at J to 3 bases, leaving 8 bases not matched to a gene. The CDR3 consists of 15 residues. Here the CDR3 DNA reads TGCAGCGTTCTTAGACTAGCGGGGGTCCGCTACGAGCAGTACTTC. Translation gives CSVLRLAGVRYEQYF.

V usage is TRBV29-1 and J usage is TRBJ1-1, with D perhaps matching TRBD1 (6 bases). CDR1 SQVTM and CDR2 ANQGSEA come from the germline V gene. This CDR3 comprises 12 residues. The ends were cut back, 7 bases at V and 5 bases at J, with 14 bases in the middle. CDR3 in DNA: TGCAGCGGCACAACAGGGAGAACTGAAGCTTTCTTT. Protein product: CSGTTGRTEAFF.

The chain carries TRBV5-1 and TRBJ2-7, with no clear D. V lost 4 bases and J 3 bases, leaving 17 bases between the germline ends. The CDR3 is 15 residues long. CDR1 SGHRS and CDR2 YFSETQ come from the germline V gene. The CDR3 DNA reads TGCGCCAGCAGCCAAGGGCCAGGAAGGATCTACGAGCAGTACTTC. It codes for CASSQGPGRIYEQYF.

This clone was seen a single time. This chain joins TRBV30 and TRBJ1-3, with D unclear. The ends were cut back, 2 bases at V and 4 bases at J, with 9 bases in the middle. Germline-derived CDR1 and CDR2 are GTSNPN and SVGIG (reference sequence). The CDR3 sequence is 13 residues long. CDR3 bases: TGTGCCTGGAGTCAGGCGGCCGGAAACACCATATATTTT. It encodes CAWSQAAGNTIYF.

This chain links TRBV30 with TRBJ1-1; D may be TRBD1 (6 bases). Trimming cost V 7 bases and J 0 bases, with 15 bases left between them. The CDR3 runs 14 residues. The germline CDR1 and CDR2 sequences are GTSNPN and SVGIG (reference sequence). Written as DNA, the CDR3 is TGTGCCTCAGCGCGGGGGGCTGTGAACACTGAAGCTTTCTTT. It is translated as CASARGAVNTEAFF.

V usage is TRBV10-2 and J usage is TRBJ2-3; D may correspond to TRBD1 or TRBD2 (5 bases each). The V and J ends lost 6 bases and 1 base respectively, with 8 bases between them. This CDR3 has 13 residues. From germline, CDR1 is WSHSY and CDR2 SAAADI. The chain's CDR3 is CASRGDGTDTQYF. The CDR3 nucleotides read TGCGCCAGCAGAGGGGACGGCACAGATACGCAGTATTTT.

This clone was seen only a few times. Other nucleotide sequences from this sample produce the same CDR3. The genes are TRBV7-2 and TRBJ2-7; D remains ambiguous. Per the germline V gene, CDR1 is SGHTA and CDR2 is FQGNSA. The CDR3 spans 11 residues. V shed 5 bases and J shed 4 bases, with 6 bases lying between them. CDR3 nucleotide sequence: TGTGCCAGCAGCCCCAGATACGAGCAGTACTTC. The encoded protein is CASSPRYEQYF.

Only one count was recorded for this clone. The V and J genes are TRBV5-4 and TRBJ2-5; D might be TRBD2 (5 bases). The CDR3 runs to 13 residues. From germline, CDR1 is SGHNT and CDR2 YYREEE (reference sequence). Trimming removed 0 bases from V and 7 bases from J, with 10 bases in between. The CDR3 spells CASSLGTFGTQYF. The DNA for the CDR3 is TGTGCCAGCAGCTTGGGGACTTTTGGGACCCAGTACTTC. The whole variable domain, remainder taken from reference TRBV5-4 and TRBJ2-5, is ETGVTQSPTHLIKTRGQQVTLRCSSQSGHNTVSWYQQALGQGPQFIFQYYREEENGRGNFPPRFSGLQFPNYSSELNVNALELDDSALYLCASSLGTFGTQYFGPGTRLLVL.

In its sample, this clone was seen once. This CDR3 is CASSQWSRNQPQHF. The DNA of the CDR3 is TGTGCCAGCAGTCAATGGTCCCGGAATCAGCCCCAGCATTTT. The rearrangement uses TRBV2 and TRBJ1-5; no definite D call. The CDR3 is 14 residues long. V lost 5 bases and J 4 bases, leaving 12 bases between the germline ends. Germline V lookup: CDR1 SNHLY, CDR2 FYNNEI.

The CDR3 nucleotides are TGTGCCAGCGTACAGGGTGTTGGAAACACCATATATTTT. It encodes CASVQGVGNTIYF. The chain carries TRBV18 and TRBJ1-3; perhaps TRBD1 as D (6 bases). Trimming removed 8 bases at V and 3 bases at J, with 11 bases between. Germline CDR1 is KGHSH and CDR2 is LQKENI. CDR3 length: 13 residues.

There are a few counts of this clone. The chain combines TRBV10-3 with TRBJ2-7, with a tentative D call TRBD1 (6 bases). The CDR3 runs 13 residues. Looked up from germline, CDR1 is ENHRY and CDR2 is SYGVKD. V dropped 6 bases and J dropped 6 bases, with 15 bases sitting between them. The CDR3 is CAIRQQGSSEQYF. The CDR3 coding sequence is TGTGCCATCAGGCAACAGGGTTCCAGCGAGCAGTACTTC.

The chain employs TRBV5-1 and TRBJ1-1; TRBD1 is a possible D gene (5 bases). The CDR3 has 14 amino acids. Deletions cut 0 bases from V and 3 bases from J, with 9 bases between. The germline CDR1 and CDR2 sequences are SGHRS and YFSETQ. DNA of the CDR3: TGCGCCAGCAGCTTGGCCAGGGTGGACACTGAAGCTTTCTTT. Translation: CASSLARVDTEAFF.

The genes are TRBV30 and TRBJ1-2; D is undetermined. CDR3 length: 13 residues. Germline-derived CDR1 and CDR2 are GTSNPN and SVGIG (reference sequence). V gave up 2 bases and J gave up 2 bases, with 9 bases separating them. Written as DNA, the CDR3 is TGTGCCTGGAGTCCGGAGGGAAACTATGGCTACACCTTC. Its translation: CAWSPEGNYGYTF.

The J gene is TRBJ2-7, the V gene TRBV9; 9 bases are a match to TRBD1. In germline, CDR1 is SGDLS, CDR2 YYNGEE. This CDR3 has 16 amino acids. V trimming: 0 bases; J trimming: 2 bases; junction bases outside the gene matches: 6. The CDR3 bases are TGTGCCAGCAGCGTAGGGCCCGGGACAGGGACCTACGAGCAGTACTTC. Protein: CASSVGPGTGTYEQYF.

Points on this clone: One junction end disagrees with the germline gene, perhaps due to a read error. V is TRBV7-2 and J is TRBJ2-3, with 10 bases matching TRBD2. The CDR3 covers 15 residues. Germline CDR1 SGHTA, CDR2 FQGNSA. CDR3 residues: CASSLAGGPTDTQYF. The CDR3 region has the DNA TGTGCCAGTAGCTTAGCGGGGGGTCCGACAGATACGCAGTATTTT.

The V call is TRBV2, the J call TRBJ1-2, with D unclear. Trimming removed 7 bases from V and 0 bases from J, with 6 bases in between. This CDR3 spans 12 amino acids. Germline assignment: CDR1 SNHLY and CDR2 FYNNEI. The CDR3 sequence is CASTSSNYGYTF. CDR3 coding DNA: TGTGCCAGCACATCCTCTAACTATGGCTACACCTTC.

The V call is TRBV5-1, the J call TRBJ1-4, with 7 bases lining up with TRBD1. The germline V gene has CDR1 SGHRS and CDR2 YFSETQ. The CDR3 sequence is 15 residues long. J lost 6 bases, V lost 5 bases, and 10 bases had no gene match. The CDR3 sequence: CASRGGLVVDEKLFF. CDR3 nucleotides: TGCGCCAGCAGAGGGGGCTTAGTTGTGGATGAAAAACTGTTTTTT.

This clone is a singleton in its sample. This chain links TRBV23-1 with TRBJ2-7; TRBD1 is a possible D gene (6 bases). TRBV23-1 is known as an ORF, though its function is uncertain. Trimming stripped 6 bases from V and 1 base from J, with 10 bases between. This CDR3 has 13 amino acids. The CDR3 region has the DNA TGCGCCAGCAGGGACAGACTTTCCTACGAGCAGTACTTC. Protein product: CASRDRLSYEQYF.

This chain links TRBV19 with TRBJ2-6; D gene uncertain. Germline V gene data show CDR1 as LNHDA and CDR2 as SQIVND (reference sequence). The CDR3 has 14 residues. Trimming removed 1 base at V and 6 bases at J, with 7 bases between. CDR3 DNA: TGTGCCAGTAGTATAGGGAACGAGGCCAACGTCCTGACTTTC. Translating it yields CASSIGNEANVLTF.